The 25 T cell receptor beta chains below all came from one sample that was sequenced in a study of vaccination and CD4 T cells after COVID-19. As to treatment: roughly 10-day PBMC culture with coronavirus spike peptide pools or control peptides (ViraFEST assay). The Oncomine TCR Beta short-read assay generated sequence data from the DNA of cultured CD4+ T cells. In TCRdb, the PCR reads were re-called with MiXCR into one record per CDR3 protein. The data show around 20,000 distinct CDR3 sequences, almost 50% seen once. No antigen is known for these receptors. Source material: CD4+ T cells from blood, cultured in vitro. These TCRs come from a human donor who had recovered from COVID-19.

The chain couples TRBV12-3 or TRBV12-4 to TRBJ1-2, with D hard to call. This CDR3 has 13 residues. V lost 7 bases and J lost 4, with 13 bases in between. In nucleotides, the CDR3 is TGTGCCAGCACCCCCGGGCCCTCCTATGGCTACACCTTC. Its translation: CASTPGPSYGYTF.

There are a few counts of this clonotype. The J gene is TRBJ1-1, the V gene TRBV10-3; no clear D. The V end lost 9 bases, the J end lost 6 bases, and 14 bases lay between the germline ends. Germline CDR1 ENHRY, CDR2 SYGVKD. The CDR3 sequence is 12 residues long. The DNA of the CDR3 is TGTGCCATAGGACGGCCGGGCGCTGAAGCTTTCTTT. Translation: CAIGRPGAEAFF.

The chain couples TRBV19 to TRBJ2-1, with D hard to call. Looked up from germline, CDR1 is LNHDA and CDR2 is SQIVND (reference sequence). CDR3 length: 13 residues. Trimming took 1 base from V and 9 from J, leaving 10 bases between them. Here the CDR3 reads CASSIVPTGEQFF. CDR3 bases: TGTGCCAGTAGTATAGTGCCTACTGGTGAGCAGTTCTTC.

This clonotype was seen a handful of times. CDR3 in amino acids: CASSLAGGGRSPLHF. CDR3 bases: TGTGCCAGCAGCTTAGCGGGGGGTGGACGGTCACCCCTCCACTTT. The V gene is TRBV7-2, the J gene TRBJ1-6; D may be TRBD1 (5 bases). V dropped 0 bases and J dropped 10 bases, with 13 bases sitting between them. CDR1 and CDR2 (germline): SGHTA, FQGNSA. The CDR3 extends over 15 amino acids.

This chain links TRBV24-1 with TRBJ1-1, with unresolved D. Germline V gives CDR1 KGHDR, CDR2 SFDVKD. The CDR3 has 13 amino acids. V lost 4 bases and J lost 6, with 11 bases in between. The CDR3 region has the DNA TGTGCCACCAGTGACCCTGGACGCGCTGAAGCTTTCTTT. Encoded protein: CATSDPGRAEAFF.

This clonotype is a singleton in its sample. The chain uses TRBV5-1 and TRBJ1-1; 12 bases are a match to TRBD1. The CDR3 sequence is 16 residues long. V trimming: 3 bases; J trimming: 1 base; junction bases outside the gene matches: 4. Germline loops: CDR1 SGHRS, CDR2 YFSETQ. The CDR3 DNA reads as TGCGCCAGCAGCTCGGGACAGGGGGCAACGAACACTGAAGCTTTCTTT. It specifies CASSSGQGATNTEAFF.

The V call is TRBV14, the J call TRBJ1-1; D might be TRBD1 (6 bases). The CDR3 sequence is 15 residues long. Germline CDR1 and CDR2: SGHDN and FVKESK. Trimming removed 1 base at V and 2 bases at J, with 11 bases between. The CDR3 spells CASSQVAGANTEAFF. The DNA of the CDR3 is TGTGCCAGCAGCCAAGTCGCAGGGGCAAACACTGAAGCTTTCTTT.

This rearrangement joins TRBV4-3 to TRBJ2-7; TRBD2 matches 8 bases. The length of the CDR3 is 16 residues. The germline gives CDR1 LGHNA, CDR2 YSLEER. The V segment lost 1 base and the J segment 0 bases; nucleotides outside the gene matches: 5. The CDR3 here is CASSQALSGSSYEQYF. The CDR3 nucleotides read TGCGCCAGCAGCCAAGCTCTCAGCGGGAGCTCCTACGAGCAGTACTTC.

This clonotype was recorded a few times. This chain uses TRBV24-1 with TRBJ1-2, with unresolved D. The CDR3 spans 15 residues. Germline V gene sequence: CDR1 KGHDR, CDR2 SFDVKD. Trimming removed 8 bases from V and 2 bases from J, with 17 bases in between. The CDR3 is CATMSRAHRNYGYTF. CDR3 sequence (DNA): TGTGCCACCATGTCTAGGGCCCATCGGAACTATGGCTACACCTTC.

The chain combines TRBV6-2 or TRBV6-3 with TRBJ1-3; D ambiguous. Per the germline V gene, CDR1 is MNHEY and CDR2 is SVGEGT. This CDR3 has 13 amino acids. V lost 6 bases and J lost 3, with 9 bases in between. Here the CDR3 DNA reads TGTGCCAGCAGACTCGAGGGTGGAAACACCATATATTTT. Amino acid sequence: CASRLEGGNTIYF.

The genes are TRBV20-1 and TRBJ1-5; possibly TRBD1 for D (5 bases). Per the germline V gene, CDR1 is DFQATT and CDR2 is SNEGSKA (reference sequence). V was pared by 5 bases and J by 7 bases, with 12 bases between. The CDR3 has 12 amino acids. As DNA, the CDR3 is TGCAGTGCTTCCCCGGGGACGCAGCCCCAGCATTTT. This sequence encodes CSASPGTQPQHF.

J is TRBJ2-2 and V is TRBV6-1; the match to TRBD2 covers 15 bases. The CDR3 runs to 17 residues. V lost 7 bases, J lost 4 bases, and 7 bases stayed unmatched. Per the germline V gene, CDR1 is MNHNS and CDR2 is SASEGT. CDR3 coding DNA: TGTGCCAGCATAGGACTAGCGGGAGGGCCCGGCACCGGGGAGCTGTTTTTT. It codes for CASIGLAGGPGTGELFF.

V is TRBV3-1 and J is TRBJ2-7; no clear D. The CDR3 spans 15 residues. V gave up 0 bases and J gave up 0 bases, with 9 bases separating them. Germline-derived CDR1 and CDR2 are LGHDT and YNNKEL (reference sequence). The CDR3 DNA sequence: TGTGCCAGCAGCCAAGATCTTGCACGCTCCTACGAGCAGTACTTC. Its translation: CASSQDLARSYEQYF.

This clonotype was found a few times. The V call is TRBV15, the J call TRBJ1-2; D possibly corresponds to TRBD1 (6 bases). The CDR3 totals 15 residues. V lost 0 bases and J lost 2, with 10 bases in between. The V gene's germline CDR1 is LNHNV and CDR2 YYDKDF (reference sequence). DNA of the CDR3: TGTGCCACCAGCAGAGATCTGCAGGGGAACTATGGCTACACCTTC. Amino acid sequence: CATSRDLQGNYGYTF.

V usage is TRBV5-4 and J usage is TRBJ2-3, with 12 bases identical to TRBD2. Germline CDR1 reads SGHNT; CDR2 reads YYREEE (reference sequence). J was trimmed by 1 base and V by 0 bases; bases with no gene match: 3. The CDR3 has 17 residues. CDR3: CASSLGGLAGRTDTQYF. In DNA form, the CDR3 reads TGTGCCAGCAGCTTGGGAGGACTAGCGGGACGCACAGATACGCAGTATTTT.

The V gene is TRBV6-1, the J gene TRBJ2-1; perhaps D is TRBD1 or TRBD2 (7 bases each). Germline CDR1 and CDR2: MNHNS and SASEGT. The CDR3 length is 14 residues. V shed 10 bases and J shed 4 bases, with 17 bases lying between them. For the CDR3, the DNA is TGTGCCACCAGGGGGGGCGGGAGTTACAATGAGCAGTTCTTC. Its protein product is CATRGGGSYNEQFF.

This clonotype was detected a few times. This sequence joins TRBV20-1 and TRBJ2-1, with TRBD2 identical over 10 bases. Trimming removed 3 bases from V and 4 bases from J; junction bases left unmatched: 3. This CDR3 comprises 14 residues. CDR1 is DFQATT and CDR2 is SNEGSKA in the germline V gene (reference sequence). CDR3 sequence: CSASTSGAYNEQFF. The CDR3 nucleotides read TGCAGTGCTAGCACTAGCGGGGCATACAATGAGCAGTTCTTC.

This sequence joins TRBV4-2 and TRBJ2-7; 10 bases align to TRBD2. The CDR3 consists of 16 residues. V lost 4 bases, J lost 3 bases, and 9 bases stayed unmatched. The germline V gene encodes CDR1 LGHNA and CDR2 YNFKEQ. The CDR3, as DNA: TGTGCCAGCAGCCGAGCCGTAGCGGGAGGAGGCTACGAGCAGTACTTC. Encoded protein: CASSRAVAGGGYEQYF.

The rearrangement joins TRBV7-2 to TRBJ2-1, with TRBD2 matching over 9 bases. CDR1 and CDR2 from the germline V gene are SGHTA and FQGNSA. The CDR3 covers 15 residues. After removal of 1 base from V and 6 bases from J, the junction contained 4 bases not matched to a gene. CDR3 residues: CASSLETSGSNEQFF. The DNA of the CDR3 is TGTGCCAGCAGCTTAGAGACTAGCGGTTCCAATGAGCAGTTCTTC. Based on the CDR3 plus reference TRBV7-2 and TRBJ2-1, the full variable domain is GAGVSQSPSNKVTEKGKDVELRCDPISGHTALYWYRQSLGQGLEFLIYFQGNSAPDKSGLPSDRFSAERTGGSVSTLTIQRTQQEDSAVYLCASSLETSGSNEQFFGPGTRLTVL.

This clonotype was seen a single time. V usage is TRBV2 and J usage is TRBJ2-5; the D gene is possibly TRBD2 (5 bases). CDR1 is SNHLY and CDR2 is FYNNEI in the germline V gene. The V end lost 6 bases, the J end lost 9 bases, and 17 bases lay between the germline ends. This CDR3 has 13 residues. The CDR3 region has the DNA TGTGCCAGCAGGGCGGACCAAAGGGAGTCCCAGTACTTC. This encodes CASRADQRESQYF.

The genes are TRBV27 and TRBJ1-6; no reliable D call. The germline V gene encodes CDR1 MNHEY and CDR2 SMNVEV (reference sequence). V was trimmed by 3 bases and J by 10 bases, leaving 7 bases between them. The CDR3 consists of 12 residues. The CDR3 nucleotides are TGTGCCAGCAGTTTGGATGGATCACCCCTCCACTTT. Translating gives CASSLDGSPLHF.

This clonotype occurred a few times. This chain links TRBV6-5 with TRBJ1-5; tentatively, D is TRBD1 (6 bases). Germline V gives CDR1 MNHEY, CDR2 SVGAGI. This CDR3 is 14 amino acids long. Trimming pared 3 bases from V and 3 bases from J, leaving 9 bases between. CDR3 loop: CASSYGQFNQPQHF. The DNA for the CDR3 is TGTGCCAGCAGTTATGGACAGTTCAATCAGCCCCAGCATTTT.

This clonotype has more than one count but fewer than ten. J is TRBJ2-5 and V is TRBV27; no clear D. Germline lookup yields CDR1 MNHEY and CDR2 SMNVEV (reference sequence). This CDR3 comprises 13 residues. The V gene lost 2 bases and the J gene lost 5 bases, with 9 bases spanning the gap. The chain's CDR3 is CASSLRLRETQYF. The CDR3 coding sequence is TGTGCCAGCAGTTTACGGCTCCGCGAGACCCAGTACTTC.

The rearrangement joins TRBV20-1 to TRBJ1-6; tentative D call: TRBD1 (5 bases). This CDR3 contains 14 residues. Germline assignment: CDR1 DFQATT and CDR2 SNEGSKA (reference sequence). V shed 2 bases and J shed 2 bases, with 7 bases lying between them. CDR3 sequence (DNA): TGCAGTGCTAGACGGGGGGCCTATAATTCACCCCTCCACTTT. This gives the protein CSARRGAYNSPLHF.

V gene TRBV20-1 combines with J gene TRBJ1-2, with D possibly TRBD1 on 6 matching bases. The germline V gene has CDR1 DFQATT and CDR2 SNEGSKA (reference sequence). This CDR3 is 13 amino acids long. Trimming shortened V by 5 bases and J by 4 bases, and 14 bases separated the two germline ends. DNA for the CDR3: TGCAGTGCTGGAACAGGGATCGGCTATGGCTACACCTTC. Amino acid sequence: CSAGTGIGYGYTF.